This TCR beta chain was sequenced during a study of blood T cell repertoires in COVID-19. Study-level background: T cells, B-cell-depleted T cells, or PBMCs supplied cDNA or gDNA.

With 3 bases removed from V and 1 base from J, the gap between germline ends came to 15 bases. This CDR3 region has 16 residues. The V gene's germline CDR1 is SGDLS and CDR2 YYNGEE. Participants, about 18 to 89 years old, spanned 25 or so US areas. Either two negative PCRs, clearance, or symptom resolution qualified Cohort 3 donors as recovered. A few counts support this clone. As originally analysed: Amplification with reference gene primers provided the estimates of nucleated cell counts. The repertoire was sequenced with immunoSEQ multiplex PCR; TCRdb's copy has only in-frame clones and lacks some. The V and J calls and clone size are taken from that table; D and trimming were inferred from the DNA. Among fewer than 250,000 clones listed, roughly 80% were seen once.

The source material was PBMCs or T cells enriched from blood (not recorded which). The genes are TRBV9 and TRBJ2-3; D not resolved. This clonotype was sampled from a man aged 55 to 69 who had recovered from COVID-19. The CDR3 spells CASSDTFRQGTDTQYF. CDR3 DNA sequence: TGTGCCAGCAGCGATACCTTTCGGCAGGGCACAGATACGCAGTATTTT.